Here is one T cell receptor beta chain with its context. The CDR3 contains 12 residues. Germline V gene sequence: CDR1 MNHEY, CDR2 SVGAGI. Starting material of 500 to 600 ng total RNA yielded TCR beta cDNA via a constant-region primer. ARM-PCR was slightly modified, and three nested multiplex PCR rounds with it gave rise to the TCR beta libraries. TRBV1-TRBV30 forward and Cbeta reverse primers drove the first two approximately 10-cycle rounds. TCRdb called the multiplex PCR reads again in MiXCR, with one record for every CDR3 protein. The sample consists of about 190,000 distinct CDR3 sequences, 85% of them appearing once. This entry comes from a study of tumor-infiltrating lymphocytes in primary liver carcinoma. The approximately 20-31 mg bulk tissue piece was not sorted before simultaneous RNA and DNA extraction.

Sample: tumor tissue from primary liver carcinoma. This receptor was identified in a man between 40 and 49 years old with primary liver carcinoma and hepatitis B virus infection. The chain combines TRBV6-5 with TRBJ1-2; D uncertain. CDR3 region: CATLDLAAMRTF. CDR3 sequence (DNA): TGTGCGACCCTAGACCTTGCCGCAATGCGCACCTTC.